Below are 14 T cell receptor beta chains sequenced from a single sample in a study of T cells in Graves' hyperthyroidism and ophthalmopathy. TCR beta CDR3 regions were amplified from RNA transcripts. The TCR CDR3 was amplified in a first-round RT-PCR using the HTBI primer set. Using its own MiXCR run on the multiplex PCR reads, TCRdb lists one record per CDR3 protein. The sample lists roughly 110,000 distinct CDR3 sequences; about 17% were seen once. The source material was blood. Receptors originate from a woman between 45 and 60 years old with Graves' hyperthyroidism.

The sample holds many counts of this clonotype. The chain uses TRBV6-1 and TRBJ1-1; possibly TRBD1 for D (6 bases). V lost 7 bases, J lost 0 bases, and 15 bases lay in between. CDR1 is MNHNS, CDR2 SASEGT, per germline. The CDR3 has 15 amino acids. CDR3 DNA: TGTGCCAGCACCAGGGGACGCCAGATGAACACTGAAGCTTTCTTT. Translation: CASTRGRQMNTEAFF.

Ten or more counts support this clonotype. The chain recombines TRBV12-3 or TRBV12-4 with TRBJ2-2; no reliable D call. V dropped 7 bases and J dropped 0 bases, with 12 bases sitting between them. This CDR3 is 15 amino acids long. CDR3 coding DNA: TGTGCCAGCACCCGGAAAAGCGCGAACACCGGGGAGCTGTTTTTT. Its protein is CASTRKSANTGELFF.

This clonotype was counted at least ten times. J is TRBJ2-1 and V is TRBV30; 8 nucleotides align to TRBD2. The V gene end was trimmed by 8 bases and the J gene end by 8 bases; junction bases not matched to a gene: 5. The CDR3 spans 11 residues. Germline CDR1 GTSNPN, CDR2 SVGIG (reference sequence). The CDR3 spells CAQGRGDEQFF. For the CDR3, the DNA is TGTGCCCAAGGGCGGGGGGATGAGCAGTTCTTC.

The J gene is TRBJ2-7, the V gene TRBV20-1; 15 positions match TRBD2. The germline V gene encodes CDR1 DFQATT and CDR2 SNEGSKA (reference sequence). This CDR3 has 16 residues. V dropped 3 bases and J dropped 0; count of bases not matched to a gene: 3. The CDR3 DNA is TGCAGTGCTAGGGGGGGACTAGCGGGGGGCTCCTACGAGCAGTACGTC. It specifies CSARGGLAGGSYEQYV.

The rearrangement joins TRBV11-2 to TRBJ1-1; D not resolved. Germline V gene lookup returns CDR1 SGHAT and CDR2 FQNNGV. The V gene lost 0 bases and the J gene lost 6 bases, with 14 bases spanning the gap. The CDR3 runs 15 residues. The DNA of the CDR3 is TGTGCCAGCAGCTTAGAAGGGCGGGTAATGGCTGAAGCTTTCTTT. Its translation: CASSLEGRVMAEAFF.

This clonotype was counted at least ten times. V is TRBV29-1 and J is TRBJ2-2; TRBD2 might be the D (5 bases). This CDR3 has 14 amino acids. Germline V gene sequence: CDR1 SQVTM, CDR2 ANQGSEA. V dropped 4 bases and J dropped 3 bases, with 12 bases sitting between them. The chain's CDR3 is CSVAGVADTGELFF. DNA for the CDR3: TGCAGCGTTGCCGGGGTTGCGGACACCGGGGAGCTGTTTTTT.

The J gene is TRBJ1-5, the V gene TRBV6-5, with D perhaps matching TRBD1 (5 bases). The CDR3 is 16 residues long. Germline V lookup: CDR1 MNHEY, CDR2 SVGAGI. The V and J ends lost 2 bases and 3 bases respectively, with 14 bases between them. For the CDR3, the DNA is TGTGCCAGCAGTTACGGATGGCGGGGGGTCAATCAGCCCCAGCATTTT. As protein: CASSYGWRGVNQPQHF.

This clonotype was observed at least ten times. This chain uses TRBV11-2 with TRBJ2-1; D is unresolved. From germline, CDR1 is SGHAT and CDR2 FQNNGV. Deletions cut 1 base from V and 8 bases from J, with 6 bases between. CDR3 length equals 12 residues. The CDR3 nucleotides are TGTGCCAGCAGCTTAGGGGTCGATGAGCAGTTCTTC. Residues: CASSLGVDEQFF.

This clonotype appeared many times. This rearrangement joins TRBV5-1 to TRBJ1-4, with a tentative D call TRBD1 (5 bases). The CDR3 length is 14 residues. The V gene lost 0 bases and the J gene lost 4 bases, with 7 bases spanning the gap. Germline assignment: CDR1 SGHRS and CDR2 YFSETQ. Here the CDR3 DNA reads TGCGCCAGCAGCTTGGGACAGCGTAATGAAAAACTGTTTTTT. This codes for CASSLGQRNEKLFF.

There are many counts of this clonotype. CDR3 bases: TGCGCCAGCAGCCAACTGACAGTTAACAATGAGCAGTTCTTC. This translates into CASSQLTVNNEQFF. The chain uses TRBV4-1 and TRBJ2-1; D is possibly TRBD1 (5 bases). Deletions cut 2 bases from V and 5 bases from J, with 10 bases between. CDR1 and CDR2 from the germline V gene are MGHRA and YSYEKL. The CDR3 extends over 14 amino acids.

The chain employs TRBV12-3 or TRBV12-4 and TRBJ2-5; TRBD2 matches 11 bases. This CDR3 has 16 residues. With 1 base clipped from V and 5 bases from J, the junction kept 6 bases outside the gene matches. CDR3 nucleotides: TGTGCCAGCAGTTTAGAAGGTAGCGGGAGGGCGGAGACCCAGTACTTC. Translated: CASSLEGSGRAETQYF.

The sample holds many counts of this clonotype. The rearrangement uses TRBV19 and TRBJ2-1; 8 bases are shared with TRBD2. The germline V gene encodes CDR1 LNHDA and CDR2 SQIVND (reference sequence). The ends lost 7 bases at V and 7 bases at J; junction bases unmatched: 12. CDR3 length: 15 amino acids. The CDR3 nucleotides are TGTGCCAGTACCCCCTGGGCGGGAGGCGGGAATGAGCAGTTCTTC. Protein sequence: CASTPWAGGGNEQFF.

This clonotype was seen at least ten times. This chain links TRBV28 with TRBJ1-1; no definite D call. Looked up from germline, CDR1 is MDHEN and CDR2 is SYDVKM. Trimming took off 3 bases at V and 6 bases at J, with 5 bases between the two ends. The CDR3 runs 11 residues. CDR3: CASSFVAEAFF. The DNA of the CDR3 is TGTGCCAGCAGTTTTGTGGCTGAAGCTTTCTTT.

This clonotype was counted many times. This rearrangement joins TRBV27 to TRBJ2-1; D is unresolved. The CDR3 is 14 residues long. Trimming removed 5 bases from V and 0 bases from J, with 8 bases in between. Germline loops: CDR1 MNHEY, CDR2 SMNVEV (reference sequence). CDR3 in amino acids: CASSGRSSYNEQFF. CDR3 nucleotides: TGTGCCAGCAGTGGGCGGAGCTCCTACAATGAGCAGTTCTTC.